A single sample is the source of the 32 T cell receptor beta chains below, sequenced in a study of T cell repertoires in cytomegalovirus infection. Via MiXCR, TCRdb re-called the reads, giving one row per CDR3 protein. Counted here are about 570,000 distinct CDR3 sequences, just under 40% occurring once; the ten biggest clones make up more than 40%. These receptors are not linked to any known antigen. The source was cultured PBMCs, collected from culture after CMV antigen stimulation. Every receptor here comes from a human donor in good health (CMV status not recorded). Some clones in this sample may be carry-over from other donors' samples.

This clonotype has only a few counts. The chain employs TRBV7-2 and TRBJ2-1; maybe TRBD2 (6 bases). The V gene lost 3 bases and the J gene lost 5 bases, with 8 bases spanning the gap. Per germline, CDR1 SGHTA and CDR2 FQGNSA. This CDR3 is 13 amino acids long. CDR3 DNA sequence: TGTGCCAGCAGCTTTCAGCGGGACAATGAGCAGTTCTTC. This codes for CASSFQRDNEQFF.

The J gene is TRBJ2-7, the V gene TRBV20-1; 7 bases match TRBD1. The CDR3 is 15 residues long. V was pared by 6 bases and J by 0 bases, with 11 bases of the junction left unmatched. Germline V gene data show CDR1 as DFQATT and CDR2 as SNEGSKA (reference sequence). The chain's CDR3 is CSAITSTGSSYEQYF. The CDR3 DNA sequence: TGCAGTGCCATAACCTCGACAGGGAGCTCCTACGAGCAGTACTTC.

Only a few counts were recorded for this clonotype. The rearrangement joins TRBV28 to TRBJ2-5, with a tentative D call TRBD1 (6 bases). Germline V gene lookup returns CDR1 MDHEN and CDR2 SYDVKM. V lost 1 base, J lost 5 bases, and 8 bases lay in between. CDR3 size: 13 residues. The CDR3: CASSLSDRETQYF. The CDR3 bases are TGTGCCAGCAGTTTATCAGACAGGGAGACCCAGTACTTC.

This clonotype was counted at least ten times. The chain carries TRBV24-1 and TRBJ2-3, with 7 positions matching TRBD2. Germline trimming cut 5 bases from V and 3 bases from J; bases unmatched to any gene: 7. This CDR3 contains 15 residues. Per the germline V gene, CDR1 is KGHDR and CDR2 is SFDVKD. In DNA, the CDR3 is TGTGCCACCAGTGCCATCGGGGGGTTTACAGATACGCAGTATTTT. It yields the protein CATSAIGGFTDTQYF.

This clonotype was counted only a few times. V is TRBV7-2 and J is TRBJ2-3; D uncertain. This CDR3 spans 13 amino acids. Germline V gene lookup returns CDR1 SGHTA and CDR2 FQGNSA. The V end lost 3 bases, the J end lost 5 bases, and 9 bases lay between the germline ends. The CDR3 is CASSFVPRDTQYF. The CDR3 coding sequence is TGTGCCAGCAGCTTCGTCCCCCGAGATACGCAGTATTTT.

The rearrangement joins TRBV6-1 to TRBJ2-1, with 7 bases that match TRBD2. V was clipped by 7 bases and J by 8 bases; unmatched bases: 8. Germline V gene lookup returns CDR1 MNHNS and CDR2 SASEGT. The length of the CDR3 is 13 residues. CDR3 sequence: CASNPTGRDEQFF. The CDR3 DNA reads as TGTGCCAGCAACCCCACGGGGAGGGATGAGCAGTTCTTC.

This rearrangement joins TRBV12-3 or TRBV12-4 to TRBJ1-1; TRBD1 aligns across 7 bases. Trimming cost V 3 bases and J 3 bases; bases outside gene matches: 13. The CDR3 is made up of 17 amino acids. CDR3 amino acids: CASSFSETGVVDTEAFF. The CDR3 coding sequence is TGTGCCAGCAGTTTTTCGGAAACAGGGGTTGTGGACACTGAAGCTTTCTTT.

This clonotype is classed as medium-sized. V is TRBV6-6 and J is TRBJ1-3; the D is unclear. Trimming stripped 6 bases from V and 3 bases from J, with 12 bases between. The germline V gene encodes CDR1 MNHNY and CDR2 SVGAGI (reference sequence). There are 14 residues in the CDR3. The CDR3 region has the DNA TGTGCCAGCAGCCCCGTGTCGGATGGAAACACCATATATTTT. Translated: CASSPVSDGNTIYF.

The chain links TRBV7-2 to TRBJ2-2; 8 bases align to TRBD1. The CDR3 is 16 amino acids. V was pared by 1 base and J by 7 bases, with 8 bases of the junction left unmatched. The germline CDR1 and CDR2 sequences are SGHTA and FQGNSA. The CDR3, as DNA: TGTGCCAGCAGCTTAGAGGCGCGACAGGGGATCGGGGAGCTGTTTTTT. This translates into CASSLEARQGIGELFF. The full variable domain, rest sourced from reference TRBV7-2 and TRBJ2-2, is GAGVSQSPSNKVTEKGKDVELRCDPISGHTALYWYRQSLGQGLEFLIYFQGNSAPDKSGLPSDRFSAERTGGSVSTLTIQRTQQEDSAVYLCASSLEARQGIGELFFGEGSRLTVL.

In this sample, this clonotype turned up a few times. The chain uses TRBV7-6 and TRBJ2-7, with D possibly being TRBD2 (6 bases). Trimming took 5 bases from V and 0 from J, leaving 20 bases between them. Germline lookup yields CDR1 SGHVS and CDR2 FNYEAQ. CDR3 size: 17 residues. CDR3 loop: CASSPGGYTLSSYEQYF. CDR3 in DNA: TGTGCCAGCAGCCCCGGGGGTTATACACTTTCCTCCTACGAGCAGTACTTC.

The DNA of the CDR3 is TGCAGCGTGAGTCGGGAGAACACTGAAGCTTTCTTT. Protein sequence: CSVSRENTEAFF. The V call is TRBV29-1, the J call TRBJ1-1, with unresolved D. Deletions cut 6 bases from V and 1 base from J, with 9 bases between. The length of the CDR3 is 12 residues. Germline V gene sequence: CDR1 SQVTM, CDR2 ANQGSEA.

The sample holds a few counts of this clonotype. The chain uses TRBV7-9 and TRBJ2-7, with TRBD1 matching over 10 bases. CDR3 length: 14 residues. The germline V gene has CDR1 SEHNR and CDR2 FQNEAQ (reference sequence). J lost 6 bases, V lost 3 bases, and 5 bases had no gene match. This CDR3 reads CASSFGQGVSEQYF. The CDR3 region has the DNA TGTGCCAGCAGCTTTGGACAGGGGGTAAGCGAGCAGTACTTC.

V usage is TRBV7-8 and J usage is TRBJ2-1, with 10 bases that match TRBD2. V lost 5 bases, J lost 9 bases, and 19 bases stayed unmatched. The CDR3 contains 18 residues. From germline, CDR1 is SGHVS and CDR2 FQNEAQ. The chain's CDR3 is CASSPRVAGGFIVVEQFF. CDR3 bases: TGTGCCAGCAGCCCTCGGGTAGCGGGAGGCTTTATAGTAGTTGAGCAGTTCTTC.

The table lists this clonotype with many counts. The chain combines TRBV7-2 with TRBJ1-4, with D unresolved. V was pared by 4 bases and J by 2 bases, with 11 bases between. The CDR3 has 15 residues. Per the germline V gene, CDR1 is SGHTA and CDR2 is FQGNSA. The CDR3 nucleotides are TGTGCCAGCAGCTCAGGAGGGCGCACTAATGAAAAACTGTTTTTT. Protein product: CASSSGGRTNEKLFF.

CDR3 loop: CASNPGPYRYGYTF. The CDR3 DNA follows: TGTGCCAGCAACCCTGGGCCCTACAGATATGGCTACACCTTC. The J gene is TRBJ1-2, the V gene TRBV7-2, with D uncertain. CDR3 length: 14 amino acids. Germline-derived CDR1 and CDR2 are SGHTA and FQGNSA. V shed 7 bases and J shed 5 bases, with 17 bases lying between them.

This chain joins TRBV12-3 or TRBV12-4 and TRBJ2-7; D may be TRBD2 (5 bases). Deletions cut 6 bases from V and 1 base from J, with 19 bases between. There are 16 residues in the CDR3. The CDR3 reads CASSRRLFNPSYEQYF. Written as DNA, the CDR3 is TGTGCCAGCAGCCGCCGACTATTCAACCCTTCCTACGAGCAGTACTTC.

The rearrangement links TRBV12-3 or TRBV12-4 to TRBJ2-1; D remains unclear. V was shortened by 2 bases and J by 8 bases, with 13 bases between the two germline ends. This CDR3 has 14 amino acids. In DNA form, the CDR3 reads TGTGCCAGCAGTTTAACGTCCGGTGGGTATGAGCAGTTCTTC. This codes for CASSLTSGGYEQFF.

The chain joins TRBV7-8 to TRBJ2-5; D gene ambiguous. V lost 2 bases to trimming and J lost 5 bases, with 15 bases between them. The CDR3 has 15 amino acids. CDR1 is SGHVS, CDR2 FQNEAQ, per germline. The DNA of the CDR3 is TGTGCCAGCAGCTTAAATCGGGCGCATCCGGAGACCCAGTACTTC. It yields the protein CASSLNRAHPETQYF.

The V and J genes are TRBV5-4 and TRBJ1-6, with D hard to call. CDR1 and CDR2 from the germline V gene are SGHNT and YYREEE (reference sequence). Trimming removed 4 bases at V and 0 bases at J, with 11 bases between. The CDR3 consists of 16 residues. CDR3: CASSPEQNSYNSPLHF. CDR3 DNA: TGTGCCAGCAGCCCCGAACAGAACTCCTATAATTCACCCCTCCACTTT.

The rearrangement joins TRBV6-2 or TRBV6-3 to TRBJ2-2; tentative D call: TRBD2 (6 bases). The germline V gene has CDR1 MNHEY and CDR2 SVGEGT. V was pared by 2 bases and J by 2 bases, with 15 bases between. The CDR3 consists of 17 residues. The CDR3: CASSYSVGGPNTGELFF. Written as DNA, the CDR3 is TGTGCCAGCAGTTACAGTGTCGGAGGGCCAAACACCGGGGAGCTGTTTTTT.

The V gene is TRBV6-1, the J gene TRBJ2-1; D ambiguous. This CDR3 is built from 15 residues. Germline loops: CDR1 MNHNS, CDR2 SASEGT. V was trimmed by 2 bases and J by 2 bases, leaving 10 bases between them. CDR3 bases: TGTGCCAGCAGTGAAAGGATAGTCGCCTACAATGAGCAGTTCTTC. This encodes CASSERIVAYNEQFF.

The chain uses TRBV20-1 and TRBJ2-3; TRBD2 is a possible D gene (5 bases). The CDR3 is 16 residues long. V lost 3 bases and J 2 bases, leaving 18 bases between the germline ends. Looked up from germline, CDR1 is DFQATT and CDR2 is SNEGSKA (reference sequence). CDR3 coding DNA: TGCAGTGCTAGCCCACTAGTTGTGGGAATCACAGATACGCAGTATTTT. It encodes CSASPLVVGITDTQYF.

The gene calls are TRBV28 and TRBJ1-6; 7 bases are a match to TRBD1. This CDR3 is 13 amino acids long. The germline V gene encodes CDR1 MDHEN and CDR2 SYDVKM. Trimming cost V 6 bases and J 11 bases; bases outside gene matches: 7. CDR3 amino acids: CASRGTVETPLHF. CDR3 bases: TGTGCCAGCAGGGGGACAGTTGAAACACCCCTCCACTTT.

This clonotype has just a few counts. Here the CDR3 reads CASSYSRTGAWLGGDEQYF. CDR3 bases: TGTGCCAGCAGTTACTCGAGGACAGGGGCCTGGCTTGGCGGAGACGAGCAGTACTTC. The chain is built from TRBV6-6 and TRBJ2-7; TRBD1 matches 9 bases. CDR3 length equals 19 residues. Germline V CDR1 and CDR2: MNHNY, SVGAGI (reference sequence). Trimming at V came to 0 bases and at J to 5 bases, leaving 17 bases not matched to a gene.

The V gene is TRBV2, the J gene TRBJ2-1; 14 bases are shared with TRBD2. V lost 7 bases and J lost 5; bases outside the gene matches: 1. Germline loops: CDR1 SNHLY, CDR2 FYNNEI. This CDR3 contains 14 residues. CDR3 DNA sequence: TGTGCCAGCAAGGGACTAGCGGGGGACAATGAGCAGTTCTTC. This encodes CASKGLAGDNEQFF. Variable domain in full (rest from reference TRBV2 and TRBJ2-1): EPEVTQTPSHQVTQMGQEVILRCVPISNHLYFYWYRQILGQKVEFLVSFYNNEISEKSEIFDDQFSVERPDGSNFTLKIRSTKLEDSAMYFCASKGLAGDNEQFFGPGTRLTVL.

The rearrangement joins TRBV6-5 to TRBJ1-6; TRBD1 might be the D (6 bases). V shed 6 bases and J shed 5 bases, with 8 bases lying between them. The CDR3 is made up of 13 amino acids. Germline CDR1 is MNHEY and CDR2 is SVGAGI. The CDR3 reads CASRWTDNSPLHF. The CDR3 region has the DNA TGTGCCAGCAGGTGGACAGATAATTCACCCCTCCACTTT.

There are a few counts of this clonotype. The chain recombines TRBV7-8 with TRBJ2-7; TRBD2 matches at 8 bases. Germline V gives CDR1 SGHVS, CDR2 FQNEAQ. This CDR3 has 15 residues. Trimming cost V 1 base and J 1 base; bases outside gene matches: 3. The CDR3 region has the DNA TGTGCCAGCAGCTTAGGAGCGGGAGCTTCCTACGAGCAGTACTTC. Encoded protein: CASSLGAGASYEQYF. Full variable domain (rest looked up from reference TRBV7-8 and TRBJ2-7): GAGVSQSPRYKVAKRGQDVALRCDPISGHVSLFWYQQALGQGPEFLTYFQNEAQLDKSGLPSDRFFAERPEGSVSTLKIQRTQQEDSAVYLCASSLGAGASYEQYFGPGTRLTVT.

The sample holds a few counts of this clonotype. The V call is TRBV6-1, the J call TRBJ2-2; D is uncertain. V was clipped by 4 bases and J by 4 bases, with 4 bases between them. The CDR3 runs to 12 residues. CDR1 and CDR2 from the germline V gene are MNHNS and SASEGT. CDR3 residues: CASSVGTGELFF. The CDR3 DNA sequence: TGTGCCAGCAGTGTAGGCACCGGGGAGCTGTTTTTT.

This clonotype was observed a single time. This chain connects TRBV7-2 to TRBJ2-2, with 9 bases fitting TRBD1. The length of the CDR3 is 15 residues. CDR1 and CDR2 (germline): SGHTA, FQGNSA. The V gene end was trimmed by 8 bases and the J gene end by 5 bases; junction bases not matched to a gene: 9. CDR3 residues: CASRWPGQGTGELFF. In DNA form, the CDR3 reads TGTGCCAGCCGCTGGCCGGGACAGGGAACCGGGGAGCTGTTTTTT.

The CDR3 bases are TGCGCCAGCAGTGGGACAGGGTTGTACAATGAGCAGTTCTTC. This encodes CASSGTGLYNEQFF. The gene calls are TRBV10-1 and TRBJ2-1; 8 bases match TRBD1. This CDR3 is built from 14 residues. The J segment lost 4 bases and the V segment lost 4 bases, leaving 3 bases of the junction unmatched. Germline V gene sequence: CDR1 WNHNN, CDR2 SYGVQD (reference sequence).

CDR3 in DNA: TGTGCCAGCAGCTTGGACGGGTTGGGTGGTAGGGAGCTGTTTTTT. Translated, it gives CASSLDGLGGRELFF. The chain combines TRBV7-2 with TRBJ2-2, with unresolved D. The V end was cut by 3 bases, the J end by 9 bases, with 17 bases between. The length of the CDR3 is 15 residues. The germline gives CDR1 SGHTA, CDR2 FQGNSA. Variable domain in full (rest from reference TRBV7-2 and TRBJ2-2): GAGVSQSPSNKVTEKGKDVELRCDPISGHTALYWYRQSLGQGLEFLIYFQGNSAPDKSGLPSDRFSAERTGGSVSTLTIQRTQQEDSAVYLCASSLDGLGGRELFFGEGSRLTVL.

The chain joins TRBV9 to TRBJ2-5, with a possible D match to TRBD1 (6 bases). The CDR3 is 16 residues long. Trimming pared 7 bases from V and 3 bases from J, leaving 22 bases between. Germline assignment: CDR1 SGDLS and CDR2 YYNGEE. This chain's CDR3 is CASGWGQGEGKETQYF. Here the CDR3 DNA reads TGTGCCAGCGGCTGGGGGCAAGGCGAAGGGAAAGAGACCCAGTACTTC.